Each of the 29 T cell receptor beta chains below was sequenced from the same sample in a study of blood T cell repertoires in COVID-19. Sequencing used immunoSEQ multiplex PCR; TCRdb keeps in-frame clones, though not all of them. The profile shows about 300,000 clones, about 91% of them singletons. Sequenced: peripheral blood. Receptors originate from a woman aged 30 to 39 who had recovered from COVID-19.

This clone has only one observation. Here the CDR3 reads CASSFAPGSSYEQYF. As DNA, the CDR3 is TGTGCCAGCAGCTTTGCCCCAGGTTCCTCCTACGAGCAGTACTTC. The chain joins TRBV7-9 to TRBJ2-7; D remains ambiguous. This CDR3 spans 15 amino acids. Deletions cut 3 bases from V and 0 bases from J, with 12 bases between. Germline CDR1 is SEHNR and CDR2 is FQNEAQ (reference sequence).

V and J are TRBV24-1 and TRBJ1-2, with 8 nucleotides matching TRBD1. The CDR3 is made up of 16 amino acids. The V gene's germline CDR1 is KGHDR and CDR2 SFDVKD. V trimming: 3 bases; J trimming: 1 base; junction bases outside the gene matches: 6. The CDR3 DNA is TGTGCCACCAGTGATCCCCGGACAGGGATTAACTATGGCTACACCTTC. This translates into CATSDPRTGINYGYTF.

The rearrangement uses TRBV7-2 and TRBJ2-4; D may be TRBD1 (6 bases). With 5 bases removed from V and 1 base from J, the gap between germline ends came to 9 bases. Germline assignment: CDR1 SGHTA and CDR2 FQGNSA. This CDR3 comprises 14 residues. The CDR3 loop reads CASSERGAKNIQYF. The CDR3 DNA reads TGTGCCAGCAGCGAGAGGGGGGCCAAAAACATTCAGTACTTC.

This rearrangement joins TRBV5-1 to TRBJ2-1; TRBD2 agrees at 8 bases. Germline V gene sequence: CDR1 SGHRS, CDR2 YFSETQ. CDR3 length equals 18 residues. V lost 2 bases to trimming and J lost 4 bases; unmatched junction nucleotides: 14. The CDR3 here is CASSFSYPGGRPYNEQFF. The CDR3 DNA is TGCGCCAGCAGCTTTAGTTACCCGGGGGGGCGACCTTACAATGAGCAGTTCTTC.

This clone has only a few counts. V and J are TRBV9 and TRBJ2-1, with D tentatively TRBD1 (6 bases). Germline assignment: CDR1 SGDLS and CDR2 YYNGEE. V was clipped by 3 bases and J by 9 bases, with 22 bases between them. This CDR3 is built from 16 residues. The CDR3 loop is CASSAPGAIGLVEQFF. In DNA form, the CDR3 reads TGTGCCAGCAGCGCCCCAGGGGCCATCGGGTTGGTTGAGCAGTTCTTC.

This chain connects TRBV5-5 to TRBJ2-7; 8 nucleotides agree with TRBD1. CDR1 is SGHKS and CDR2 is YYEKEE in the germline V gene (reference sequence). This CDR3 contains 14 residues. V was clipped by 0 bases and J by 2 bases; unmatched bases: 1. The CDR3 region is CASSLARGPYEQYF. In nucleotides, the CDR3 is TGTGCCAGCAGCTTGGCCAGGGGGCCCTACGAGCAGTACTTC.

The chain links TRBV12-3 or TRBV12-4 to TRBJ1-5; D gene uncertain. The germline V and J ends were trimmed by 6 bases and 9 bases, with 12 bases remaining between them. The CDR3 length is 12 residues. Here the CDR3 DNA reads TGTGCCAGCAGCCGTGGGTCGGGGCCCCAGCATTTT. Amino acids: CASSRGSGPQHF.

The chain employs TRBV5-1 and TRBJ2-1; D is perhaps TRBD2 (6 bases). Germline V CDR1 and CDR2: SGHRS, YFSETQ. The CDR3 runs 16 residues. Trimming removed 5 bases at V and 5 bases at J, with 20 bases between. In DNA, the CDR3 is TGCGCCAGCAGTCCTACCGGGGGTCGGGGGAACAATGAGCAGTTCTTC. It codes for CASSPTGGRGNNEQFF.

The V and J genes are TRBV7-2 and TRBJ2-1; weak D call: TRBD1 (6 bases). Germline V gene data show CDR1 as SGHTA and CDR2 as FQGNSA. V lost 5 bases and J lost 6, with 17 bases in between. CDR3 length equals 15 residues. The CDR3 bases are TGTGCCAGCAGCCCCTTTAGGACAGACGGCAATGAGCAGTTCTTC. This codes for CASSPFRTDGNEQFF. Looking up the rest from reference TRBV7-2 and TRBJ2-1 gives the full variable domain: GAGVSQSPSNKVTEKGKDVELRCDPISGHTALYWYRQSLGQGLEFLIYFQGNSAPDKSGLPSDRFSAERTGGSVSTLTIQRTQQEDSAVYLCASSPFRTDGNEQFFGPGTRLTVL.

CDR3 in amino acids: CASSQDNAVSGANVLTF. CDR3 nucleotide sequence: TGCGCCAGCAGCCAAGATAATGCAGTGTCTGGGGCCAACGTCCTGACTTTC. V gene TRBV4-3 combines with J gene TRBJ2-6; D is unresolved. CDR3 length equals 17 residues. Trimming took 0 bases from V and 1 from J, leaving 10 bases between them. Germline lookup yields CDR1 LGHNA and CDR2 YSLEER.

This chain uses TRBV7-9 with TRBJ2-3; tentative D call: TRBD2 (5 bases). Germline V CDR1 and CDR2: SEHNR, FQNEAQ (reference sequence). This CDR3 comprises 12 residues. The V and J ends lost 7 bases and 6 bases respectively, with 11 bases between them. CDR3 in DNA: TGTGCCAGCACCCCCCGAGGGGATACGCAGTATTTT. Translated: CASTPRGDTQYF. Variable domain in full (rest from reference TRBV7-9 and TRBJ2-3): DTGVSQNPRHKITKRGQNVTFRCDPISEHNRLYWYRQTLGQGPEFLTYFQNEAQLEKSRLLSDRFSAERPKGSFSTLEIQRTEQGDSAMYLCASTPRGDTQYFGPGTRLTVL.

The J gene is TRBJ2-4, the V gene TRBV15, with TRBD1 matching over 7 bases. The germline V gene encodes CDR1 LNHNV and CDR2 YYDKDF (reference sequence). This CDR3 comprises 17 residues. Trimming at V came to 1 base and at J to 2 bases, leaving 8 bases not matched to a gene. This CDR3 is CATSRAGPGGPKNIQYF. CDR3 bases: TGTGCCACCAGCAGAGCTGGCCCAGGGGGACCCAAAAACATTCAGTACTTC.

This sequence joins TRBV28 and TRBJ2-7; tentatively, D is TRBD2 (5 bases). The CDR3 is 14 amino acids. From germline, CDR1 is MDHEN and CDR2 SYDVKM. V lost 6 bases and J lost 4, with 16 bases in between. The CDR3: CASSLPGSRYEQYF. CDR3 sequence (DNA): TGTGCCAGCAGCCTCCCGGGATCCCGGTACGAGCAGTACTTC.

Comment on this clone: A junction end diverges from the germline sequence, so it may reflect a read error. This chain joins TRBV12-3 or TRBV12-4 and TRBJ1-2; D might be TRBD1 (5 bases). The CDR3 loop spans 9 amino acids. CDR3 sequence reads: CASSPCQGF. The CDR3, as DNA: TGTGCCAGCAGTCCCTGCCAGGGCTTC.

This chain joins TRBV7-2 and TRBJ1-1; no reliable D call. V was trimmed by 2 bases and J by 10 bases, leaving 14 bases between them. The germline gives CDR1 SGHTA, CDR2 FQGNSA. This CDR3 has 13 amino acids. The CDR3 spells CASSLFLPAGAFF. As DNA, the CDR3 is TGTGCCAGCAGCTTATTTTTGCCCGCAGGAGCTTTCTTT.

The chain carries TRBV18 and TRBJ1-6, with D hard to call. Trimming took off 5 bases at V and 7 bases at J, with 15 bases between the two ends. This CDR3 spans 15 amino acids. Germline V lookup: CDR1 KGHSH, CDR2 LQKENI. CDR3 in amino acids: CASSTSPGINSPLHF. For the CDR3, the DNA is TGTGCCAGCTCAACGAGTCCGGGGATCAATTCACCCCTCCACTTT.

The genes are TRBV5-6 and TRBJ2-5; 7 nucleotides agree with TRBD1. CDR3 length: 14 amino acids. Germline-derived CDR1 and CDR2 are SGHDT and YYEEEE. Trimming took 5 bases from V and 5 from J; bases not matched to a gene: 9. This CDR3 reads CASRTRTGRETQYF. The CDR3 DNA is TGTGCCAGCAGGACCCGGACAGGTCGTGAGACCCAGTACTTC.

The chain joins TRBV11-1 to TRBJ2-3; maybe TRBD1 (5 bases). Germline V CDR1 and CDR2: SGHAT, FQDESV (reference sequence). Trimming left V 5 bases short and J 0 bases short, with 12 bases between. The CDR3 is made up of 15 amino acids. CDR3 coding DNA: TGTGCCAGCAGCCTACAAAGGGGTAGCACAGATACGCAGTATTTT. It yields the protein CASSLQRGSTDTQYF.

The chain recombines TRBV7-7 with TRBJ2-3; no firm D call. V was pared by 2 bases and J by 2 bases, with 5 bases between. CDR1 is SSHAT and CDR2 is FNYEAQ in the germline V gene (reference sequence). This CDR3 has 13 residues. The CDR3 protein is CASSLTPTDTQYF. The CDR3 coding sequence is TGTGCCAGCAGCTTAACTCCCACAGATACGCAGTATTTT.

The J gene is TRBJ1-1, the V gene TRBV7-3, with D tentatively TRBD1 (5 bases). The CDR3 runs to 13 residues. The germline gives CDR1 SGHTA, CDR2 FQGTGA. Deletions cut 4 bases from V and 3 bases from J, with 9 bases between. The CDR3 DNA is TGTGCCAGCAGCTCACAGGTAGACACTGAAGCTTTCTTT. It is translated as CASSSQVDTEAFF.

The rearrangement joins TRBV19 to TRBJ1-5, with TRBD1 identical over 9 bases. V was clipped by 8 bases and J by 2 bases; unmatched bases: 4. Germline CDR1 LNHDA, CDR2 SQIVND (reference sequence). The CDR3 loop spans 14 amino acids. The CDR3 bases are TGTGCCAGTGGACGGACAGGGGGCAATCAGCCCCAGCATTTT. As protein: CASGRTGGNQPQHF.

This clone was found a few times. V gene TRBV7-9 combines with J gene TRBJ2-3, with 10 bases matching TRBD1. The CDR3 spans 14 residues. Germline CDR1 is SEHNR and CDR2 is FQNEAQ (reference sequence). Trimming at V came to 1 base and at J to 7 bases, leaving 2 bases not matched to a gene. CDR3 in amino acids: CASSLGDRGHTQYF. As DNA, the CDR3 is TGTGCCAGCAGCTTAGGGGACAGGGGCCATACGCAGTATTTT.

The rearrangement uses TRBV19 and TRBJ1-6; 10 bases fit TRBD1. CDR3 length: 17 amino acids. Germline V gene lookup returns CDR1 LNHDA and CDR2 SQIVND (reference sequence). J lost 7 bases, V lost 5 bases, and 11 bases had no gene match. CDR3 loop: CASSHRTGGDFNSPLHF. The CDR3 DNA sequence: TGTGCCAGTAGTCACCGGACAGGGGGAGACTTCAATTCACCCCTCCACTTT.

The chain links TRBV15 to TRBJ2-3; 9 bases line up with TRBD2. CDR3 length equals 18 residues. Trimming cost V 1 base and J 2 bases; bases outside gene matches: 10. Germline-derived CDR1 and CDR2 are LNHNV and YYDKDF (reference sequence). As DNA, the CDR3 is TGTGCCACCAGCAGAGCCTGGGATAGCGGGGGTAACACAGATACGCAGTATTTT. Its translation is CATSRAWDSGGNTDTQYF. Variable domain in full (rest from reference TRBV15 and TRBJ2-3): DAMVIQNPRYQVTQFGKPVTLSCSQTLNHNVMYWYQQKSSQAPKLLFHYYDKDFNNEADTPDNFQSRRPNTSFCFLDIRSPGLGDTAMYLCATSRAWDSGGNTDTQYFGPGTRLTVL.

This sequence joins TRBV28 and TRBJ1-2; 7 bases are shared with TRBD1. With V trimmed by 5 bases and J by 4 bases, 4 bases remained unmatched. The CDR3 runs to 13 residues. CDR1 is MDHEN and CDR2 is SYDVKM in the germline V gene. CDR3 region: CASSARDSYGYTF. The CDR3, as DNA: TGTGCCAGCAGTGCCCGGGACAGCTATGGCTACACCTTC.

A remark on this clone: Other DNA sequences in the same sample also yield this CDR3. The chain combines TRBV28 with TRBJ2-4, with D maybe TRBD2 (6 bases). The CDR3 is 12 amino acids. In germline, CDR1 is MDHEN, CDR2 SYDVKM. V was trimmed by 2 bases and J by 9 bases, leaving 8 bases between them. The CDR3 reads CASSLGRGIQYF. The CDR3 DNA reads TGTGCCAGCAGTTTAGGGCGGGGCATTCAGTACTTC.

The V call is TRBV7-2, the J call TRBJ2-7, with D possibly being TRBD1 (5 bases). The germline CDR1 and CDR2 sequences are SGHTA and FQGNSA. The length of the CDR3 is 12 residues. The ends were cut back, 3 bases at V and 4 bases at J, with 7 bases in the middle. CDR3 sequence: CASSFDSYEQYF. The DNA for the CDR3 is TGTGCCAGCAGCTTCGACAGTTACGAGCAGTACTTC.

The V call is TRBV7-2, the J call TRBJ2-1, with 9 positions matching TRBD2. V trimming: 1 base; J trimming: 4 bases; junction bases outside the gene matches: 8. CDR1 SGHTA and CDR2 FQGNSA come from the germline V gene. This CDR3 region has 17 residues. The CDR3 protein is CASSLDGLSGGYNEQFF. CDR3 bases: TGTGCCAGCAGCTTAGATGGCCTAAGCGGGGGGTACAATGAGCAGTTCTTC. Full variable domain (outside the CDR3, taken from reference TRBV7-2 and TRBJ2-1): GAGVSQSPSNKVTEKGKDVELRCDPISGHTALYWYRQSLGQGLEFLIYFQGNSAPDKSGLPSDRFSAERTGGSVSTLTIQRTQQEDSAVYLCASSLDGLSGGYNEQFFGPGTRLTVL.

The chain links TRBV28 to TRBJ1-6; 11 nucleotides line up with TRBD1. Germline CDR1 and CDR2: MDHEN and SYDVKM. This CDR3 has 15 amino acids. The CDR3 DNA reads TGTGGGACAGGGGGCAAGAGGACCTATAATTCACCCCTCCACTTT. This gives the protein CGTGGKRTYNSPLHF.